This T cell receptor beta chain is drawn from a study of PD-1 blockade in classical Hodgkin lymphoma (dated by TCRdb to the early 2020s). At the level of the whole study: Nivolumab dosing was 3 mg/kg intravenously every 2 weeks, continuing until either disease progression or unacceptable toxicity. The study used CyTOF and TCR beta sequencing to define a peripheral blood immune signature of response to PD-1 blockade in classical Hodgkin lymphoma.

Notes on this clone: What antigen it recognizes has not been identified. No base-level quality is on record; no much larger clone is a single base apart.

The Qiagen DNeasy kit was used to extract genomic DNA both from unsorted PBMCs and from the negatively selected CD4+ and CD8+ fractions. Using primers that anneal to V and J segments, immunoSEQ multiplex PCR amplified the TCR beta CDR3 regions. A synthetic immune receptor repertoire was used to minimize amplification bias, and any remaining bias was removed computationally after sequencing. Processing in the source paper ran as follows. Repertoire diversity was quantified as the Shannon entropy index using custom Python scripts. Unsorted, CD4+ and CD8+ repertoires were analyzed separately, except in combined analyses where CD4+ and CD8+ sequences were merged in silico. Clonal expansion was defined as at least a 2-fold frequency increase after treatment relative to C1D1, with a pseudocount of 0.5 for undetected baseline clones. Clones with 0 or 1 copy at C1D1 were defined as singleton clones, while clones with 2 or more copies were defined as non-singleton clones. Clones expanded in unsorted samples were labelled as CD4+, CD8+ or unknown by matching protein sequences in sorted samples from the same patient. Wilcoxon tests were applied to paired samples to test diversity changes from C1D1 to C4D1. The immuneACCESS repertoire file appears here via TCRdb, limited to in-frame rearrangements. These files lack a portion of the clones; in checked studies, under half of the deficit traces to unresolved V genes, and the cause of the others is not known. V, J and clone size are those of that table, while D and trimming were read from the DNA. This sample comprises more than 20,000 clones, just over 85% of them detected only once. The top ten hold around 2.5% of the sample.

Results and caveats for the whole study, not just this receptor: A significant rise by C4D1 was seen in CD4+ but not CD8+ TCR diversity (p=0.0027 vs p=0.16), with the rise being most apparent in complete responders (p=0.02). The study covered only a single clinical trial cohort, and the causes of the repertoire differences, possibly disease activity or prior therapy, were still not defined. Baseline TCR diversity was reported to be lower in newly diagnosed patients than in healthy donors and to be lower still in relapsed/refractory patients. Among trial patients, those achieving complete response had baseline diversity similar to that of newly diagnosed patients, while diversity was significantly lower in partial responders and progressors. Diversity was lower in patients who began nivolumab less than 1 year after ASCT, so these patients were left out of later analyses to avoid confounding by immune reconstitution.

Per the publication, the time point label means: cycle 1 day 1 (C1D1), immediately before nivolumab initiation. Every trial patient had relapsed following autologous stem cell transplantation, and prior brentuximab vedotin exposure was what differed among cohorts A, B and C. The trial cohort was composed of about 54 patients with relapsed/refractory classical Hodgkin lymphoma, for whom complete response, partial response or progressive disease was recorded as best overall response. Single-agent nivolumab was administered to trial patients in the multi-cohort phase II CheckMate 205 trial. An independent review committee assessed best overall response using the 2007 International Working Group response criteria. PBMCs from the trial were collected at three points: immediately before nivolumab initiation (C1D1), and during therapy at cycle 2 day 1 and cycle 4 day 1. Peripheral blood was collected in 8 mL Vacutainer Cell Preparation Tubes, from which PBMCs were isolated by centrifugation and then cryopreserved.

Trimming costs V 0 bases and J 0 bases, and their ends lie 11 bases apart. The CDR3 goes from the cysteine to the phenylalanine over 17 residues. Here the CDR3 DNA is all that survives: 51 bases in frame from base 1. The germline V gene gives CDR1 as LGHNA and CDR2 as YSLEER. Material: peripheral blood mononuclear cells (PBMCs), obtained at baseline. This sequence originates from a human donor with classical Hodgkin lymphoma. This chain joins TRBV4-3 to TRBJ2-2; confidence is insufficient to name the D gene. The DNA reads TGCGCCAGCAGCCAAGAACCAGGTGCCGCGAACACCGGGGAGCTGTTTTTT. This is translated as CASSQEPGAANTGELFF.